This TCR beta chain emerged from a study of T cells in Graves' hyperthyroidism and ophthalmopathy. Whole-study context: Blood was drawn when the patient was first diagnosed and still untreated.

RNA transcripts yielded amplified TCR beta CDR3 regions. The HTBI set primed first-round TCR CDR3 RT-PCR. TCRdb reanalysed the multiplex PCR reads using MiXCR and keeps one entry per CDR3 protein. Of some 300,000 distinct CDR3 sequences in the sample, roughly 20% were seen once. Uncontrolled infection, other autoimmune disease, pregnancy or lactation led to exclusion. The sample holds many counts of this clonotype. This CDR3 has 15 residues. V was trimmed by 1 base and J by 0 bases, leaving 9 bases between them. Germline-derived CDR1 and CDR2 are KGHSH and LQKENI. The chain couples TRBV18 to TRBJ1-1; D possibly corresponds to TRBD1 (6 bases). Material: blood. This TCR came from a man aged 45-65 years with Graves' ophthalmopathy. CDR3 in amino acids: CASSPQTGMNTEAFF. In DNA form, the CDR3 reads TGTGCCAGCTCACCACAGACAGGTATGAACACTGAAGCTTTCTTT.